These T cell receptor beta chains were read from a single sample in a study of blood T cell repertoires in COVID-19. Sequencing was performed with immunoSEQ multiplex PCR; in TCRdb, only in-frame clones are kept and a portion is missing. The table includes more than 300,000 clones, around 86% detected once. Sequenced sample: PBMCs or T cells enriched from blood (not recorded which). The source of these receptors is a woman between 18 and 29 years old who had recovered from COVID-19. The CDR3 runs from the conserved cysteine through the conserved F or W. Fields, in order: clone size, V gene, J gene, D gene, CDR3 DNA, CDR3 protein. D genes are given only for firm matches. Size values are once, few and many counts, or a class for expanded clones, and some rows have none.

>.|TRBV28|TRBJ1-1|TRBD1
TGTGCCAGCCGGGACAGGGGTTATACTGAAGCTTTCTTT
CASRDRGYTEAFF
>.|TRBV4-1|TRBJ2-1|.
TGCGCCAGCAGCCAAAGAACATACAATGAGCAGTTCTTC
CASSQRTYNEQFF
>few|TRBV12-3/TRBV12-4|TRBJ1-1|.
TGTGCCAGCAGTTCAGGGTCTCGGACTGAAGCTTTCTTT
CASSSGSRTEAFF
>.|TRBV30|TRBJ2-7|.
TGTGCCTGGAGTGGCCTACCGGGCGAGCAGTACTTC
CAWSGLPGEQYF
>.|TRBV5-1|TRBJ1-1|.
TGCGCCAGCAGCATGACCCCGGGGGCTGAAGCTTTCTTT
CASSMTPGAEAFF
>.|TRBV30|TRBJ1-3|.
TGTGCCTGGAGCAGGGATCCCGCGAGCTCTGGAAACACCATATATTTT
CAWSRDPASSGNTIYF
>.|TRBV2|TRBJ2-7|.
TGTGCCAGCTGTCGGGAACCGGGTCGCTACGAGCAGTACTTC
CASCREPGRYEQYF
>.|TRBV5-1|TRBJ2-5|.
TGCGCCAGCAGCTTGGACAGGGTACAAGAGACCCAGTACTTC
CASSLDRVQETQYF
>.|TRBV6-5|TRBJ2-7|TRBD2
TGTGCCAGCAGGGATAGCGGGTCCTACGAGCAGTACTTC
CASRDSGSYEQYF
>.|TRBV7-2|TRBJ1-2|.
TGTGCCAGCAGCTTAAATCCCACGGTCTTCAACTATGGCTACACCTTC
CASSLNPTVFNYGYTF
>.|TRBV2|TRBJ1-3|.
TGTGCCAGCAGTGAAGGTCCGGTCCTTCTCTCTGGAAACACCATATATTTT
CASSEGPVLLSGNTIYF
>.|TRBV7-8|TRBJ1-1|TRBD1
TGTGCCAGCAGCTCACAGGGGGCGAGCACTGAAGCTTTCTTT
CASSSQGASTEAFF
>.|TRBV6-2/TRBV6-3|TRBJ1-2|TRBD1
TGTGCCAGCAGTTCCCTAAGGACAGGGACCTATGGCTACACCTTC
CASSSLRTGTYGYTF
>.|TRBV7-9|TRBJ1-1|.
TGTGCCAGCAGCTTTTCAGGTGGTAACACTGAAGCTTTCTTT
CASSFSGGNTEAFF
>.|TRBV10-3|TRBJ2-3|TRBD1
TGTGCCATCAGTGAGTTCAAGAGACAGGGCCCAGATACGCAGTATTTT
CAISEFKRQGPDTQYF
>once|TRBV9|TRBJ2-1|TRBD1
TGTGCCAGCAGCGTAGCCCCGGCACAGGGGCACAATGAGCAGTTCTTC
CASSVAPAQGHNEQFF
>.|TRBV7-3|TRBJ1-1|.
TGTGCCAGCAGCCCAGGAGGAGAGACTGAAGCTTTCTTT
CASSPGGETEAFF
>.|TRBV7-9|TRBJ1-1|TRBD1
TGTGCCAGCAGCTTAGGGGACAGGTGGGAAGCTTTCTTT
CASSLGDRWEAFF
>.|TRBV7-9|TRBJ1-5|.
TGTGCCAGCAGCCAGTCCGAAAATCAGCCCCAGCATTTT
CASSQSENQPQHF
>.|TRBV28|TRBJ1-6|.
TGTGCCAGCAGTGGGGGGGGCTCCCCAAACGGTTCACCCCTCCACTTT
CASSGGGSPNGSPLHF
>.|TRBV18|TRBJ2-1|TRBD2
TGTGCCAGCTCACCACCTAACGGGAGGGGTTACAATGAGCAGTTCTTC
CASSPPNGRGYNEQFF
>.|TRBV5-1|TRBJ1-1|.
TGCGCCAGCAGCTTGGACAGGGTGAACACTGAAGCTTTCTTT
CASSLDRVNTEAFF
>.|TRBV5-6|TRBJ1-5|TRBD1
TGTGCCAGCAGCTCGACAGGGGGATCTCCCTATAGCAATCAGCCCCAGCATTTT
CASSSTGGSPYSNQPQHF
>.|TRBV28|TRBJ2-3|TRBD1
TGTGCCAGCAGTTCAGCCAGGGGGTCAGTTACAGATACGCAGTATTTT
CASSSARGSVTDTQYF
>.|TRBV5-1|TRBJ2-7|TRBD2
TGCGCCAGCAGCTTGGGACTAGCGGAGCCCTACGAGCAGTACTTC
CASSLGLAEPYEQYF
>.|TRBV6-1|TRBJ1-2|TRBD1
TGTGCCAGCAGTGAAGCTGAGACAGGGGGTAATGGCTACACCTTC
CASSEAETGGNGYTF
>.|TRBV2|TRBJ2-5|TRBD1
TGTGCCAGCAGCACAGGGGGCGGAGAGACCCAGTACTTC
CASSTGGGETQYF
>.|TRBV5-5|TRBJ2-6|.
TGTGCCAGCAGCTTCAGGCTTACTGGGGCCAACGTCCTGACTTTC
CASSFRLTGANVLTF
>.|TRBV24-1|TRBJ2-1|TRBD2
TGTGCCACCAGTGATTTGGCTAGCGGGGGTGTCATAGACCCCAATGAGCAGTTCTTC
CATSDLASGGVIDPNEQFF
>.|TRBV6-4|TRBJ2-3|.
TGTGCCAGTGGCGCGGGGGCCCGATCAGATACGCAGTATTTT
CASGAGARSDTQYF
>.|TRBV5-1|TRBJ2-5|TRBD2
TGCGCCAGCAGCCTACTAGCGGGCGTACAAGAGACCCAGTACTTC
CASSLLAGVQETQYF
>.|TRBV5-1|TRBJ2-3|TRBD2
TGCGCCAGCAGCTCCGGACTAGGTTCGACACCTAGTACGCAGTATTTT
CASSSGLGSTPSTQYF
>.|TRBV3-1/TRBV3-2|TRBJ1-2|.
TGTGCCAGCAGCCAGGGTCTGACTTTGAACTATGGCTACACCTTC
CASSQGLTLNYGYTF
>.|TRBV4-1|TRBJ1-2|TRBD1
TGCGCCAGCAGCCCATGGGACAGGTCCAACTATGGCTACACCTTC
CASSPWDRSNYGYTF
>.|TRBV24-1|TRBJ1-4|.
TGTGCCACCAGTGACCCTACAGGGAGCGATGAAAAACTGTTTTTT
CATSDPTGSDEKLFF
>once|TRBV28|TRBJ2-3|.
TGTGCCAGCACTGAGTCTAGCACAGATACGCAGTATTTT
CASTESSTDTQYF
>.|TRBV5-1|TRBJ2-1|.
TGCGCCAGCAGCGTCGGGACATTCGATGAGCAGTTCTTC
CASSVGTFDEQFF
>.|TRBV30|TRBJ1-4|.
TGTGCCTGGAGTATGGTGGGGCAGGGCAATGAAAAACTGTTTTTT
CAWSMVGQGNEKLFF
>.|TRBV5-4|TRBJ2-7|.
TGTGCCAGCAGCTTGGCCTTGTACTCCGACGAGCAGTACTTC
CASSLALYSDEQYF
>.|TRBV28|TRBJ2-3|TRBD1
TGTGCCAGCAGTCCGTACCCCCGACAGGGAAGGGATGCAGATACGCAGTATTTT
CASSPYPRQGRDADTQYF
>few|TRBV5-5|TRBJ2-2|TRBD2
TGTGCCAGCAGCTTGGGACTAGCGGGGGGTTCGAACACCGGGGAGCTGTTTTTT
CASSLGLAGGSNTGELFF
>.|TRBV30|TRBJ1-1|TRBD1
TGTGCCTGGAGTGTAGAGGGGGCGGAAGCTTTCTTT
CAWSVEGAEAFF
>.|TRBV30|TRBJ1-2|.
TGTGCCTGGGCGCAGGGCGGTGGCTACACCTTC
CAWAQGGGYTF
>.|TRBV6-4|TRBJ1-1|.
TGTGCCAGCAGTGACATGCGGCCAAGGCGAGACACTGAAGCTTTCTTT
CASSDMRPRRDTEAFF
>.|TRBV3-1/TRBV3-2|TRBJ2-1|TRBD2
TGTGCCAGCAGCCAGATCGGGACTAGCGGCGGCGTCGGGGAGCAGTTCTTC
CASSQIGTSGGVGEQFF
>.|TRBV9|TRBJ1-3|TRBD1
TGTGCCAGCAGCGTAGGGACAGGGACAGGAAACACCATATATTTT
CASSVGTGTGNTIYF
>.|TRBV30|TRBJ2-1|TRBD2
TGTGCCTGGCGCTTAGCGGGAGCTCACAATGAGCAGTTCTTC
CAWRLAGAHNEQFF
>.|TRBV19|TRBJ2-7|TRBD2
TGTGCCAGTAGTATCGGCGGCGGGGGCTCCTACGAGCAGTACTTC
CASSIGGGGSYEQYF
>.|TRBV24-1|TRBJ2-1|.
TGTGCCACCAGTTTGAACAGGGATGATGAGCAGTTCTTC
CATSLNRDDEQFF
>.|TRBV19|TRBJ1-5|TRBD1
TGTGCCAGCCGTATCTCAGGGGGCGGAGGACAGCCCCAGCATTTT
CASRISGGGGQPQHF
>.|TRBV27|TRBJ2-1|.
TGTGCCAGCAGTTGGGCGGGAACGAGCAATGAGCAGTTCTTC
CASSWAGTSNEQFF
>.|TRBV5-1|TRBJ2-5|.
TGCGCCAGCAGCTTCGAGTTCCAAGAGACCCAGTACTTC
CASSFEFQETQYF
>.|TRBV12-5|TRBJ1-6|.
TGTGCTAGTGACTCCCCAGCGGCCGGCGGATATAATTCACCCCTCCACTTT
CASDSPAAGGYNSPLHF
>few|TRBV19|TRBJ1-1|TRBD1
TGTGCCGATGGCTGCAAGACAGGGGGCCTGCCGAACACTGAAGCTTTCTTT
CADGCKTGGLPNTEAFF
>.|TRBV4-1|TRBJ1-1|TRBD1
TGCGCCGGTGTCACAGGGGGCACTGAAGCTTTCTTT
CAGVTGGTEAFF